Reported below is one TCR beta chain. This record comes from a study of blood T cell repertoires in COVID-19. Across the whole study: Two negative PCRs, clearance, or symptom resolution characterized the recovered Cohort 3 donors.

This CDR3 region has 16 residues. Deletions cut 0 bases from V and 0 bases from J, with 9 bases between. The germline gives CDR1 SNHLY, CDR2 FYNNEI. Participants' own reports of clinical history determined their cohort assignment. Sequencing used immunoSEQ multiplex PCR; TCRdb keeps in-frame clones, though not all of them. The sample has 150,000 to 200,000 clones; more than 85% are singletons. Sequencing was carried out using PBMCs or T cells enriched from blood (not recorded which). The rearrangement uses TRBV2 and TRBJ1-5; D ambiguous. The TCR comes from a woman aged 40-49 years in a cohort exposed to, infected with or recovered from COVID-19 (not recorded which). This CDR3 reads CASSEANRDSNQPQHF. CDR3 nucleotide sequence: TGTGCCAGCAGTGAAGCGAACAGAGATAGCAATCAGCCCCAGCATTTT.